Listed here are 6 T cell receptor beta chains from one sample, sequenced in a study of blood T cell repertoires in COVID-19. The assay was immunoSEQ multiplex PCR, and TCRdb's table has in-frame clones only and misses some. This table holds roughly 240,000 clones, 86% found once. Sequenced sample: peripheral blood. These receptors were collected from a woman aged 80 or over with COVID-19, enrolled during active disease.

CDR3: CASRNGLAGDTDTQYF. For the CDR3, the DNA is TGCGCCAGCAGAAACGGACTAGCGGGGGACACAGATACGCAGTATTTT. J is TRBJ2-3 and V is TRBV5-1, with TRBD2 matching 13 bases. This CDR3 region has 16 residues. Trimming took 5 bases from V and 2 from J; bases not matched to a gene: 5. Germline assignment: CDR1 SGHRS and CDR2 YFSETQ.

This chain connects TRBV10-1 to TRBJ2-6; D perhaps matches TRBD2 (6 bases). CDR1 is WNHNN, CDR2 SYGVQD, per germline (reference sequence). This CDR3 is built from 15 residues. V lost 4 bases and J 2 bases, leaving 9 bases between the germline ends. In DNA, the CDR3 is TGCGCCAGCAGTGTCGGGGGAGCTGGGGCCAACGTCCTGACTTTC. Translation: CASSVGGAGANVLTF.

The chain combines TRBV21-1 with TRBJ1-3; the DNA was not used to check the table's D call, TRBD1. TRBV21-1 is classified as a pseudogene. The CDR3 is 15 amino acids. The CDR3 is CASSKGQLTGNTIYF. In DNA, the CDR3 is TGTGCCAGCAGCAAGGGACAGCTCACTGGAAACACCATATATTTT.

This clone was picked up one time. The chain joins TRBV5-4 to TRBJ1-2, with D maybe TRBD1 (5 bases). Germline V lookup: CDR1 SGHNT, CDR2 YYREEE (reference sequence). V was pared by 4 bases and J by 2 bases, with 18 bases between. The CDR3 is made up of 16 amino acids. CDR3: CASSPSLGRVNYGYTF. CDR3 sequence (DNA): TGTGCCAGCAGCCCCAGCTTGGGCAGGGTAAACTATGGCTACACCTTC.

This clone was recorded once. The genes are TRBV28 and TRBJ1-4; D unresolved. V was shortened by 7 bases and J by 4 bases, with 16 bases between the two germline ends. The CDR3 consists of 15 residues. Germline V gene lookup returns CDR1 MDHEN and CDR2 SYDVKM. In DNA form, the CDR3 reads TGTGCCAGCACCACGGGAGGGCGACTTAATGAAAAACTGTTTTTT. Protein sequence: CASTTGGRLNEKLFF.

This clone was recorded a few times. The same CDR3 can be traced to other DNA sequences in this sample. CDR3 sequence reads: CAISGQGNTEAFF. The CDR3 coding sequence is TGTGCCATCAGTGGGCAGGGGAACACTGAAGCTTTCTTT. The gene calls are TRBV10-3 and TRBJ1-1; tentative D call: TRBD1 (5 bases). V was trimmed by 4 bases and J by 1 base, leaving 7 bases between them. CDR3 length equals 13 residues. CDR1 and CDR2 (germline): ENHRY, SYGVKD.